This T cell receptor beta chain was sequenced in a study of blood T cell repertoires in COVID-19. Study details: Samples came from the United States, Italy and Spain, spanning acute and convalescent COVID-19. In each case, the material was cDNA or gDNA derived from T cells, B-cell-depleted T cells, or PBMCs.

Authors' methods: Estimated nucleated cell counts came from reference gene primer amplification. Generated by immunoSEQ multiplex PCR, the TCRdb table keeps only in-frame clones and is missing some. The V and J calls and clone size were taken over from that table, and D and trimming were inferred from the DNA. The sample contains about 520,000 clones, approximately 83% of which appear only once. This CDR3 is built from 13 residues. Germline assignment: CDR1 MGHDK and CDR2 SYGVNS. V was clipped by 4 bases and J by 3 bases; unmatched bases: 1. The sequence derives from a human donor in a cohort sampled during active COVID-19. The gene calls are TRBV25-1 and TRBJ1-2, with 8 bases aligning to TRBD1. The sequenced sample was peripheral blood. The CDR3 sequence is CASSGQGHYGYTF. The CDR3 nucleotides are TGTGCCAGCAGTGGACAGGGGCACTATGGCTACACCTTC.